This paragraph covers one T cell receptor (beta chain) sequence. The data were taken from a study of T cell changes during pregnancy in multiple sclerosis. The CDR3 totals 15 residues. CDR1 and CDR2 from the germline V gene are SGHRS and YFSETQ. Losses at the gene ends were 4 bases for V and 4 bases for J; bases not matched to a gene: 9. Sequencing was performed with immunoSEQ multiplex PCR; in TCRdb, only in-frame clones are kept and a portion is missing. The profile shows 29,000 or so clones, more than 90% of them singletons. The rearrangement uses TRBV5-1 and TRBJ1-2, with 8 bases lining up with TRBD1. The clonotype was recovered from a female donor with multiple sclerosis, enrolled in a pregnancy study. The input for sequencing was CD4+ T cells from peripheral blood mononuclear cells, taken in the first trimester of pregnancy. DNA of the CDR3: TGCGCCAGCAGCGTCACAGGGGGACGAAGCTATGGCTACACCTTC. It codes for CASSVTGGRSYGYTF.